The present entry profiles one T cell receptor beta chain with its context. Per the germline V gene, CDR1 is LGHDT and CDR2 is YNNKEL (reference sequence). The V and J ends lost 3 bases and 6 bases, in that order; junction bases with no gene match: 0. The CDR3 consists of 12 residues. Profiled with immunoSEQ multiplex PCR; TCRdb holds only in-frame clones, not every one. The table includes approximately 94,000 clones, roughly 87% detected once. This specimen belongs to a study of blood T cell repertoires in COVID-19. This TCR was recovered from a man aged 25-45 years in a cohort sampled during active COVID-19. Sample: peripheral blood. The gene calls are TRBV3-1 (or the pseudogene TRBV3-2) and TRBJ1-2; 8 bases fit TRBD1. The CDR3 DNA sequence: TGTGCCAGCAGCCAGACAGGGGATGGCTACACCTTC. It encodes CASSQTGDGYTF.